Following are 8 T cell receptor beta chains from one sample sequenced in a study of beta chain features in type 1 diabetes. Study-level findings and limits: People with Type 1 diabetes carried modestly yet significantly shorter TCRB CDR3s in all four CD4+ subsets.

The whole isolated RNA underwent reverse transcription, so sequencing captured expressed TCRB transcripts. Measured with immunoSEQ multiplex PCR; TCRdb has only the in-frame clones, and not every one. The data contain some 700,000 clones, around an eighth of them singletons. Their recognized antigens are unknown. Sequencing used naive CD4+ T cells from blood. Source of these receptors: a young man with type 1 diabetes.

The CDR3 nucleotides are TGTGCCAGCAGCTTGGAGGGACCCGCTCCCTATACGCAGTATTTT. Amino acids: CASSLEGPAPYTQYF. This chain uses TRBV5-4 with TRBJ2-3; D may correspond to TRBD1 or TRBD2 (5 bases each). V lost 0 bases, J lost 7 bases, and 15 bases lay in between. The germline V gene encodes CDR1 SGHNT and CDR2 YYREEE (reference sequence). This CDR3 is 15 amino acids long.

The V call is TRBV2, the J call TRBJ2-5; 7 bases line up with TRBD1. CDR1 SNHLY and CDR2 FYNNEI come from the germline V gene. This CDR3 is 14 amino acids long. Unmatched junction bases numbered 6, after V lost 3 bases and J lost 5 bases. This CDR3 is CASSEEQGKETQYF. DNA for the CDR3: TGTGCCAGCAGTGAGGAACAGGGGAAGGAGACCCAGTACTTC.

CDR3: CAWGGHVYGYTF. The CDR3 DNA follows: TGTGCCTGGGGAGGACATGTCTATGGCTACACCTTC. The rearrangement links TRBV30 to TRBJ1-2; tentative D call: TRBD1 (5 bases). This CDR3 comprises 12 residues. V was trimmed by 5 bases and J by 4 bases, leaving 11 bases between them. The germline V gene has CDR1 GTSNPN and CDR2 SVGIG (reference sequence).

Of note for this clone: Other DNA sequences within the sample encode an identical CDR3. This chain joins TRBV7-2 and TRBJ1-1; a possible D gene is TRBD1 (5 bases). V lost 3 bases to trimming and J lost 2 bases, with 7 bases between them. Germline assignment: CDR1 SGHTA and CDR2 FQGNSA. The CDR3 is 13 residues long. The CDR3 nucleotides are TGTGCCAGCAGCTTCCAGGGTAACACTGAAGCTTTCTTT. Translated, it gives CASSFQGNTEAFF. Supplemented by reference TRBV7-2 and TRBJ1-1, the full variable domain reads GAGVSQSPSNKVTEKGKDVELRCDPISGHTALYWYRQSLGQGLEFLIYFQGNSAPDKSGLPSDRFSAERTGGSVSTLTIQRTQQEDSAVYLCASSFQGNTEAFFGQGTRLTVV.

The chain uses TRBV28 and TRBJ2-7, with a weak D call TRBD1 (7 bases). Germline V gene data show CDR1 as MDHEN and CDR2 as SYDVKM. CDR3 length: 15 amino acids. V lost 6 bases, J lost 2 bases, and 17 bases lay in between. The CDR3 DNA reads TGTGCCAGCAGCCACAGGGGAGGTCTGACCTACGAGCAGTACTTC. Translating gives CASSHRGGLTYEQYF.

The CDR3 loop reads CATRVDQNTEAFF. CDR3 in DNA: TGCGCCACCCGAGTCGATCAGAACACTGAAGCTTTCTTT. The rearrangement links TRBV5-1 to TRBJ1-1; D remains ambiguous. V was shortened by 9 bases and J by 1 base, with 13 bases between the two germline ends. Germline V gene lookup returns CDR1 SGHRS and CDR2 YFSETQ. The CDR3 runs 13 residues.

This clone was recorded a few times. In the same sample, other DNA sequences code for this CDR3. The chain has TRBV29-1 and TRBJ2-5; D not certain. Trimming removed 5 bases from V and 0 bases from J, with 7 bases in between. Germline lookup yields CDR1 SQVTM and CDR2 ANQGSEA. This CDR3 has 12 residues. The CDR3 region has the DNA TGCAGCGTTCGCGGTTACCAAGAGACCCAGTACTTC. Translation gives CSVRGYQETQYF. Together with reference TRBV29-1 and TRBJ2-5, the CDR3 gives the full variable domain: SAVISQKPSRDICQRGTSLTIQCQVDSQVTMMFWYRQQPGQSLTLIATANQGSEATYESGFVIDKFPISRPNLTFSTLTVSNMSPEDSSIYLCSVRGYQETQYFGPGTRLLVL.

In its sample, this clone was seen a few times. The V gene is TRBV5-4, the J gene TRBJ2-1, with TRBD2 as a possible D gene (6 bases). The V gene lost 1 base and the J gene lost 0 bases, with 8 bases spanning the gap. The CDR3 loop spans 15 amino acids. The V gene's germline CDR1 is SGHNT and CDR2 YYREEE (reference sequence). The CDR3 region is CASSLPGDSYNEQFF. CDR3 in DNA: TGTGCCAGCAGCTTGCCGGGGGACTCCTACAATGAGCAGTTCTTC.